Ten or more counts support the clone carrying this T cell receptor beta chain. Its target is not known. Germline values: CDR1 MDHEN, CDR2 SYDVKM. V lost 2 bases and J 4 bases, leaving 9 bases between the germline ends. The CDR3 sequence is 14 residues long. To make TCR beta libraries, researchers used iRepertoire HTBI primers and Arm-PCR of CDR3 regions. TCRdb fed the multiplex PCR reads into MiXCR, producing one record per CDR3 protein. The table includes more than 450,000 distinct CDR3 sequences, more than 10% detected once. These data come from a study of regulatory T cells in long-lasting Graves disease. Study results and caveats: Segments TRBV28, TRBJ1-2 and TRBJ2-5 showed preferential usage in persistent disease. Clonotypes that were public and shared totalled 2,500 to 3,000 in persistent patients versus about 1,000 in new patients.

Time point in this sample: newly diagnosed GD, antithyroid drugs for less than 3 months. Generation of the TCR library employed RNA extracted from PBMCs. This same sample was also part of a study on T cells in Graves' hyperthyroidism and ophthalmopathy. That study reports: A lack of ophthalmopathy progression within 18 months defined stable Graves' hyperthyroidism. The HTBI primer set drove a first-round RT-PCR of the TCR CDR3.

This chain joins TRBV28 and TRBJ2-1; D unresolved. Source: peripheral blood mononuclear cells (PBMCs), taken at new diagnosis, from a patient treated with antithyroid drugs. This receptor was taken from a woman aged 25 to 45 with Graves disease. CDR3 amino acids: CASSLPDPYNEQFF. CDR3 nucleotides: TGTGCCAGCAGTTTACCTGATCCTTACAATGAGCAGTTCTTC.